Listed here are 15 T cell receptor beta chains from one sample, sequenced in a study of blood T cells in healthy people across ages. A second PCR, run for about 7 to 11 cycles, used a sample-barcoded 5' primer plus a J-beta primer mix. TCRdb reanalysed the 5' RACE reads using MiXCR and keeps one entry per CDR3 protein. The table shows approximately 940,000 distinct CDR3 sequences, with roughly 43% occurring only once. Sequences were obtained from blood. These receptors came from a man aged 30-40 years in good health.

This chain joins TRBV10-3 and TRBJ2-3, with TRBD2 matching over 15 bases. Germline V gene data show CDR1 as ENHRY and CDR2 as SYGVKD. With V trimmed by 8 bases and J by 2 bases, 8 bases remained unmatched. The CDR3 runs 17 residues. The CDR3 spells CAISRTSGRALTDTQYF. The CDR3 DNA sequence: TGTGCCATCTCGCGGACTAGCGGGAGGGCCCTCACAGATACGCAGTATTTT.

This rearrangement joins TRBV20-1 to TRBJ2-1; TRBD1 aligns across 9 bases. CDR3 length: 14 amino acids. With 0 bases clipped from V and 9 bases from J, the junction kept 6 bases outside the gene matches. CDR1 and CDR2 from the germline V gene are DFQATT and SNEGSKA (reference sequence). The CDR3 protein is CSARDFTGGLEQFF. The CDR3 nucleotides read TGCAGTGCTAGAGATTTCACAGGGGGCCTTGAGCAGTTCTTC.

This clonotype was seen more than once but under ten times. CDR3 region: CASSTRQSQETQYF. CDR3 nucleotide sequence: TGTGCCAGCAGCACACGACAGAGCCAAGAGACCCAGTACTTC. The genes are TRBV13 and TRBJ2-5; D might be TRBD1 (5 bases). In germline, CDR1 is PRHDT, CDR2 FYEKMQ (reference sequence). The CDR3 consists of 14 residues. The V and J ends lost 5 bases and 1 base respectively, with 11 bases between them.

This chain links TRBV4-2 with TRBJ2-1; the D is unclear. The CDR3 loop spans 13 amino acids. Germline loops: CDR1 LGHNA, CDR2 YNFKEQ. V was pared by 0 bases and J by 15 bases, with 15 bases between. CDR3: CASSQDLGIRTFF. The CDR3 bases are TGTGCCAGCAGCCAAGATTTGGGGATACGGACGTTCTTC.

This clonotype was counted a single time. This chain connects TRBV27 to TRBJ2-7; possible D gene TRBD1, 5 bases. From germline, CDR1 is MNHEY and CDR2 SMNVEV (reference sequence). Between the trimmed V and J ends, which lost 5 bases and 6 bases, there was a span of 17 bases. The CDR3 has 14 amino acids. The CDR3 here is CASSVPGHRSEQYF. DNA for the CDR3: TGTGCCAGCAGTGTACCCGGACACAGGAGCGAGCAGTACTTC.

This clonotype was seen more than once but under ten times. V and J are TRBV2 and TRBJ2-7; 11 positions match TRBD2. The V and J ends lost 5 bases and 4 bases, in that order; junction bases with no gene match: 7. CDR1 and CDR2 (germline): SNHLY, FYNNEI. The CDR3 spans 15 residues. As DNA, the CDR3 is TGTGCCAGCAGTTCCTATAGCGGGGGGGCGTACGAGCAGTACTTC. Its protein is CASSSYSGGAYEQYF.

This chain uses TRBV3-1 with TRBJ1-4, with TRBD1 matching over 8 bases. The CDR3 sequence is 15 residues long. Losses at the gene ends were 5 bases for V and 5 bases for J; bases not matched to a gene: 7. Per germline, CDR1 LGHDT and CDR2 YNNKEL (reference sequence). The CDR3 loop reads CASSGSDRVNEKLFF. The CDR3 region has the DNA TGTGCCAGCAGCGGGTCGGACAGGGTCAATGAAAAACTGTTTTTT. Full variable domain (rest looked up from reference TRBV3-1 and TRBJ1-4): DTAVSQTPKYLVTQMGNDKSIKCEQNLGHDTMYWYKQDSKKFLKIMFSYNNKELIINETVPNRFSPKSPDKAHLNLHINSLELGDSAVYFCASSGSDRVNEKLFFGSGTQLSVL.

This clonotype was detected only a few times. The CDR3 loop reads CASTTTQTYEQYF. The CDR3 DNA is TGTGCCAGCACTACGACTCAAACCTACGAGCAGTACTTC. The chain employs TRBV6-5 and TRBJ2-7, with D uncertain. The CDR3 extends over 13 amino acids. Germline V gene lookup returns CDR1 MNHEY and CDR2 SVGAGI. The germline V and J ends were trimmed by 7 bases and 2 bases, with 12 bases remaining between them.

This clonotype appeared a few times. The chain is built from TRBV4-3 and TRBJ2-3; 8 nucleotides align to TRBD2. Germline lookup yields CDR1 LGHNA and CDR2 YSLEER. The V gene end was trimmed by 4 bases and the J gene end by 8 bases; junction bases not matched to a gene: 8. The CDR3 spans 14 residues. Here the CDR3 reads CASSPGLAAGTQYF. As DNA, the CDR3 is TGCGCCAGCAGCCCTGGACTAGCCGCGGGTACGCAGTATTTT.

Only a few counts were recorded for this clonotype. The chain links TRBV12-3 or TRBV12-4 to TRBJ1-6; D is unclear. There are 15 residues in the CDR3. V was trimmed by 6 bases and J by 6 bases, leaving 15 bases between them. The DNA for the CDR3 is TGTGCCAGCAGCTTGGCATGGAGCCCTAATTCACCCCTCCACTTT. Encoded protein: CASSLAWSPNSPLHF.

In this sample, this clonotype turned up a few times. The chain employs TRBV5-1 and TRBJ1-2; D call uncertain. Germline V gives CDR1 SGHRS, CDR2 YFSETQ. Trimming removed 0 bases at V and 3 bases at J, with 3 bases between. The CDR3 covers 12 residues. The CDR3 reads CASSLDHYGYTF. For the CDR3, the DNA is TGCGCCAGCAGCTTGGATCACTATGGCTACACCTTC.

The gene calls are TRBV4-3 and TRBJ1-6; TRBD1 aligns across 7 bases. J gave up 5 bases and V 5 bases, and 3 bases lay outside the gene matches. CDR3 size: 14 residues. CDR1 is LGHNA and CDR2 is YSLEER in the germline V gene. As DNA, the CDR3 is TGCGCCAGCAGCAGACAGGGCAATAATTCACCCCTCCACTTT. Translated, it gives CASSRQGNNSPLHF.

The rearrangement joins TRBV15 to TRBJ1-1, with 7 bases that match TRBD1. The CDR3 runs to 14 residues. V lost 6 bases and J lost 0; bases outside the gene matches: 4. Per the germline V gene, CDR1 is LNHNV and CDR2 is YYDKDF (reference sequence). The CDR3 nucleotides are TGTGCCACCAGACAGGGGTCGATGAACACTGAAGCTTTCTTT. Translating gives CATRQGSMNTEAFF.

The rearrangement links TRBV20-1 to TRBJ1-4; 9 bases are a match to TRBD1. This CDR3 comprises 14 residues. Germline-derived CDR1 and CDR2 are DFQATT and SNEGSKA (reference sequence). With 3 bases clipped from V and 8 bases from J, the junction kept 7 bases outside the gene matches. The CDR3 nucleotides read TGCAGTGCTAGGGACAGGGGAAGGCAAGAAAAACTGTTTTTT. It yields the protein CSARDRGRQEKLFF.

In its sample, this clonotype was seen a few times. DNA for the CDR3: TGTGCCAGCAGCCGAACAGGGGGCTACACAGATACGCAGTATTTT. Residues: CASSRTGGYTDTQYF. The chain links TRBV12-3 or TRBV12-4 to TRBJ2-3; 9 nucleotides agree with TRBD1. The CDR3 totals 15 residues. Trimming at V came to 6 bases and at J to 2 bases, leaving 6 bases not matched to a gene.